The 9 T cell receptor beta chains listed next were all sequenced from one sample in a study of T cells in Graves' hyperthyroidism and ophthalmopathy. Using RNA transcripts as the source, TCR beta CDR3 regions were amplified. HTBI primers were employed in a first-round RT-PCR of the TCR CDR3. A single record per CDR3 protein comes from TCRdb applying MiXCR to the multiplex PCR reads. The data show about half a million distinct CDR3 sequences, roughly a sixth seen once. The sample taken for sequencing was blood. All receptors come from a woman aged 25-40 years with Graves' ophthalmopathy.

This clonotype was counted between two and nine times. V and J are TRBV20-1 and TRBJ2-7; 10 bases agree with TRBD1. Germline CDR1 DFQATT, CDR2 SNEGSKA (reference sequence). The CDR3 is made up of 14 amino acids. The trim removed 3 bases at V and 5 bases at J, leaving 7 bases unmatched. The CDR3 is CSASKGTGADEQYF. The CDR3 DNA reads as TGCAGTGCTAGCAAAGGGACAGGGGCGGACGAGCAGTACTTC.

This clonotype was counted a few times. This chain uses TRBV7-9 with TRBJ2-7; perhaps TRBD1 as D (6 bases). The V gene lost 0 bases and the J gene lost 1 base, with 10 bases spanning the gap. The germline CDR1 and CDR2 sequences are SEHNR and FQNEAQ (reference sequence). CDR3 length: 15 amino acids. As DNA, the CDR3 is TGTGCCAGCAGCTTAGCGGCAGGGGAATCCTACGAGCAGTACTTC. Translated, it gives CASSLAAGESYEQYF.

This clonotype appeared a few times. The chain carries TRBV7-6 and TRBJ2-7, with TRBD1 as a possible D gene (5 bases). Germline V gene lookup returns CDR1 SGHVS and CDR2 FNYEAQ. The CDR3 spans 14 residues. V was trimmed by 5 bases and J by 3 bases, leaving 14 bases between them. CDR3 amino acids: CASSQDIFHYEQYF. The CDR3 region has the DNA TGTGCCAGCAGCCAGGACATATTTCACTACGAGCAGTACTTC.

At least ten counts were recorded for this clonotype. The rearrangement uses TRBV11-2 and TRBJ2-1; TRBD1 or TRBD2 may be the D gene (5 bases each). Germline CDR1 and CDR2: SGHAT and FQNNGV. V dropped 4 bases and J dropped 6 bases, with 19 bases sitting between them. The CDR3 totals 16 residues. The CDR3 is CASSSLLGPNPNEQFF. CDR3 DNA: TGTGCCAGCAGCTCTCTTCTGGGACCGAATCCCAATGAGCAGTTCTTC.

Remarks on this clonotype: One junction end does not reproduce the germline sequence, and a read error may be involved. CDR3 DNA: TGTGCCGGCAGCCTCGGACAGGGTATCTCCCACGAGCAGTACTTC. This gives the protein CAGSLGQGISHEQYF. The chain uses TRBV7-2 and TRBJ2-7, with 8 bases that match TRBD1. Germline CDR1 SGHTA, CDR2 FQGNSA. The CDR3 covers 15 residues.

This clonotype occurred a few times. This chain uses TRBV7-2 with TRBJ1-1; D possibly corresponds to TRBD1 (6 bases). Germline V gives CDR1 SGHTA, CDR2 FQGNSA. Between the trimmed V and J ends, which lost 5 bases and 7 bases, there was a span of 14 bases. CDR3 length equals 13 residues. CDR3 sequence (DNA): TGTGCCAGCAGCCTCAGGGGAGTCTTTGAAGCTTTCTTT. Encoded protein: CASSLRGVFEAFF.

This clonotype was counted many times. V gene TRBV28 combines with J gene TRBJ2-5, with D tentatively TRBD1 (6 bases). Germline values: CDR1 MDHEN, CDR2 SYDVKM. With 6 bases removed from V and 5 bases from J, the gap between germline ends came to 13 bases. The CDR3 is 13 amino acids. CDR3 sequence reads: CASSLTRGETQYF. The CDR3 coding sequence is TGTGCCAGCAGCCTCACTAGGGGGGAGACCCAGTACTTC.

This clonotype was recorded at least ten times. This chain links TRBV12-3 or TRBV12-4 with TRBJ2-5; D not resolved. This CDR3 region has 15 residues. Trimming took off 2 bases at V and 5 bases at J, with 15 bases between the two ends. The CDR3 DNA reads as TGTGCCAGCAGTTTAAGGCCGCCAGGATCGGAGACCCAGTACTTC. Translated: CASSLRPPGSETQYF.

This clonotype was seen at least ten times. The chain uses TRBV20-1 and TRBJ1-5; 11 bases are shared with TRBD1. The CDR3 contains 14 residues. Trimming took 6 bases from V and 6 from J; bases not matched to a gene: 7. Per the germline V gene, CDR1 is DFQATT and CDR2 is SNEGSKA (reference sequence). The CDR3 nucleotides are TGCAGTGCGGAAGGACAGGGGGCAGGTCAGCCCCAGCATTTT. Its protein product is CSAEGQGAGQPQHF.